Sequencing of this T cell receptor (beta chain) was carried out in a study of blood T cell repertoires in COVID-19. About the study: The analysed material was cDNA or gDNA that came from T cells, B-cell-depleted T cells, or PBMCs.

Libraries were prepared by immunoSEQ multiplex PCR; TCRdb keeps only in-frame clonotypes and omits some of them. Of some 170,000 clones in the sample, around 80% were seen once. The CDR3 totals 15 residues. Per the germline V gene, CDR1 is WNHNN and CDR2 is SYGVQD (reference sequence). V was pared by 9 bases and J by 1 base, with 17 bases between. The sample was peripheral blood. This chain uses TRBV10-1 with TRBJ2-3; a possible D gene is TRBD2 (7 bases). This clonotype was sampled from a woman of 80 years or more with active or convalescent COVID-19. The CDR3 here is CASQEGRGRTDTQYF. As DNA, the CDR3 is TGCGCCAGTCAGGAGGGGCGGGGGCGCACAGATACGCAGTATTTT.